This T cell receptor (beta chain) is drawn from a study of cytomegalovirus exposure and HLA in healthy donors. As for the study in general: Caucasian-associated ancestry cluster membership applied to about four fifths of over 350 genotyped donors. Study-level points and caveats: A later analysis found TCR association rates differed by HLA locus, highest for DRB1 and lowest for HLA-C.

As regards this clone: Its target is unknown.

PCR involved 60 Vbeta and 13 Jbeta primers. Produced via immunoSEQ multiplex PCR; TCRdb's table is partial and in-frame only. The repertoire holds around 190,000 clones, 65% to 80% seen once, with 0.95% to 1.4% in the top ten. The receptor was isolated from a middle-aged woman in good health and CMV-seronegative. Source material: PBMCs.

CDR3 sequence: CASSKGRTSGRYPSDEQFF. In DNA form, the CDR3 reads TGTGCCAGCAGCAAAGGTCGGACTAGCGGGAGGTACCCCTCAGATGAGCAGTTCTTC. The V call is TRBV21-1, the J call TRBJ2-1; the table's D call of TRBD2 was not tested on the DNA. TRBV21-1 is annotated as a pseudogene. The CDR3 is 19 amino acids.